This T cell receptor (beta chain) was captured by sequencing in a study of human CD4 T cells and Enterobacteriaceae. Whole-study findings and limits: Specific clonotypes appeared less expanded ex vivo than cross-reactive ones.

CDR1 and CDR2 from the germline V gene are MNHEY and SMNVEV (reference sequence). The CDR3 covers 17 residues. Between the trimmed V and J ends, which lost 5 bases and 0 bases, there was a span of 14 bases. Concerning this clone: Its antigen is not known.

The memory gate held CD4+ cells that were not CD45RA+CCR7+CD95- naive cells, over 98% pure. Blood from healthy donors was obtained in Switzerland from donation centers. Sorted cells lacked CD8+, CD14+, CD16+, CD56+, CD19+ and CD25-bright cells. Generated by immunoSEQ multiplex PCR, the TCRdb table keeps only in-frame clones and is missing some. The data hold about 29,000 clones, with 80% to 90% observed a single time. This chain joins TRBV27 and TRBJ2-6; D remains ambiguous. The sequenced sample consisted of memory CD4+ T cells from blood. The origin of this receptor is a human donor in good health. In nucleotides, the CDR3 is TGTGCCAGCAGTAGAAAAGTCGGATACTCTGGGGCCAACGTCCTGACTTTC. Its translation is CASSRKVGYSGANVLTF.